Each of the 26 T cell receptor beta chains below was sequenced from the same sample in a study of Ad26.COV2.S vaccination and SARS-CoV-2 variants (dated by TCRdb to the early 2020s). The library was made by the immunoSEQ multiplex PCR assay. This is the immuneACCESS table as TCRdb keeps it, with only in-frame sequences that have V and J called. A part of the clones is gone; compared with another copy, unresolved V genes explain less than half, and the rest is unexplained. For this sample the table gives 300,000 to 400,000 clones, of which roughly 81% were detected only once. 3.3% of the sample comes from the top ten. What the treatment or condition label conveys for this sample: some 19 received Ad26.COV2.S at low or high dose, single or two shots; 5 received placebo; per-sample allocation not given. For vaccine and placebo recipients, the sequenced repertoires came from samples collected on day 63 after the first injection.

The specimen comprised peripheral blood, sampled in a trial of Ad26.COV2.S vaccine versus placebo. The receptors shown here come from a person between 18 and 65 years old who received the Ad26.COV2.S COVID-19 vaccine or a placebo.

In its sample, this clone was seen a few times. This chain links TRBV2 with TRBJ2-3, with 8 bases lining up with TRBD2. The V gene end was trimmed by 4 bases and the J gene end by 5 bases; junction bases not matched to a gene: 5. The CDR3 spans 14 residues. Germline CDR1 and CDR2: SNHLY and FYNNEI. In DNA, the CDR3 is TGTGCCAGCAGTGGGGGACTAGTCGGAGATACGCAGTATTTT. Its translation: CASSGGLVGDTQYF.

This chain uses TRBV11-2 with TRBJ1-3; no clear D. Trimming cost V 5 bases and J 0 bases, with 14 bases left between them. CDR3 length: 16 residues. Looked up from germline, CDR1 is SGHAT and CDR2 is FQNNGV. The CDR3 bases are TGTGCCAGCAGCGCCGACTCCGGGAACTCTGGAAACACCATATATTTT. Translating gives CASSADSGNSGNTIYF.

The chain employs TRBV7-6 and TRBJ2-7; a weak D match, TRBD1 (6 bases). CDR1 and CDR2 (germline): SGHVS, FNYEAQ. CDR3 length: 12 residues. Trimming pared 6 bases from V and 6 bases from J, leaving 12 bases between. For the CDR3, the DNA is TGTGCCAGCAGTTTCACAGGGACCGAGCAGTACTTC. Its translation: CASSFTGTEQYF.

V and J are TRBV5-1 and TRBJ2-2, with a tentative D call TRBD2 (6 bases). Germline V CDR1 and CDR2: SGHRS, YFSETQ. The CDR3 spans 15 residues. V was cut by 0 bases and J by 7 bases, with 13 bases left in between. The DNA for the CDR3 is TGCGCCAGCAGCTTGGCTGTCGGGGGAGGCGGGGAGCTGTTTTTT. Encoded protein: CASSLAVGGGGELFF. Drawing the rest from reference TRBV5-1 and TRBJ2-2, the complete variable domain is KAGVTQTPRYLIKTRGQQVTLSCSPISGHRSVSWYQQTPGQGLQFLFEYFSETQRNKGNFPGRFSGRQFSNSRSEMNVSTLELGDSALYLCASSLAVGGGGELFFGEGSRLTVL.

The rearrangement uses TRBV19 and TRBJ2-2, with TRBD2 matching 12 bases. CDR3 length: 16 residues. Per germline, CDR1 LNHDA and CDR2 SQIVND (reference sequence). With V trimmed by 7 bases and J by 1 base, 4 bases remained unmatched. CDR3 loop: CASTTTSGRNTGELFF. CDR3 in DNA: TGTGCCAGTACCACGACTAGCGGGAGGAACACCGGGGAGCTGTTTTTT.

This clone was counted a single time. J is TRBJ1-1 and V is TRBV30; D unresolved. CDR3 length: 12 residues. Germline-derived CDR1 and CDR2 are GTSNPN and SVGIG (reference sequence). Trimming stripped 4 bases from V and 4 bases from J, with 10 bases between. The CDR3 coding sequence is TGTGCCTGGACCAGGCTGGGCACTGAAGCTTTCTTT. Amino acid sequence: CAWTRLGTEAFF.

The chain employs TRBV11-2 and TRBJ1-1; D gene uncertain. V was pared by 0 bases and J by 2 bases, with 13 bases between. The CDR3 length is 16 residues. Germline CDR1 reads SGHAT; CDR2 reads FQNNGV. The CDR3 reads CASSLDFTGYNTEAFF. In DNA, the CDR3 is TGTGCCAGCAGCTTAGATTTTACGGGTTACAACACTGAAGCTTTCTTT.

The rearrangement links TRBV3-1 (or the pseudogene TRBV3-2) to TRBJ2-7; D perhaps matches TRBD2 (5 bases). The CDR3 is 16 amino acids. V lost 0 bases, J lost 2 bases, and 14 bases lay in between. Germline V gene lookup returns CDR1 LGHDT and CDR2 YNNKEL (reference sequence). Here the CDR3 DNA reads TGTGCCAGCAGCCAAGATGGAGGAAAACGCGCCTACGAGCAGTACTTC. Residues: CASSQDGGKRAYEQYF.

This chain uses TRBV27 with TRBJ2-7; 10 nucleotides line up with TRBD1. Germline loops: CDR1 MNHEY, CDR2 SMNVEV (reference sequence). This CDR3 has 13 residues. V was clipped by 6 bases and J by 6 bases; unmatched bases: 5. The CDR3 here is CASSFGTGVEQYF. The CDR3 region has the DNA TGTGCCAGCAGCTTTGGGACAGGGGTCGAGCAGTACTTC.

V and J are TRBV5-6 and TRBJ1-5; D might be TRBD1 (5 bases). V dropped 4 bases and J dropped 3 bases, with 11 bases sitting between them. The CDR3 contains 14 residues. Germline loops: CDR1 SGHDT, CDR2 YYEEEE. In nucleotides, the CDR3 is TGTGCCAGCAGCCTTTTAGGGGACAATCAGCCCCAGCATTTT. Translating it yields CASSLLGDNQPQHF.

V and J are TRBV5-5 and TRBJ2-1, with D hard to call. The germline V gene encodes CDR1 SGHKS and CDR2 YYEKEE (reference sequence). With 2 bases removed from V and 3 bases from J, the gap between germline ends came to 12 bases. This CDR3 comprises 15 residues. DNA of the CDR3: TGTGCCAGCAGCTTTAGCCCCACCGACTACAATGAGCAGTTCTTC. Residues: CASSFSPTDYNEQFF.

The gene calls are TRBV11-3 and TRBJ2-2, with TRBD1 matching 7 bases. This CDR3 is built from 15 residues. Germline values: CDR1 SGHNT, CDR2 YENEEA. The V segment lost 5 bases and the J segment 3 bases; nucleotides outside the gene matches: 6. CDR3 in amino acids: CASSDPGQHTGELFF. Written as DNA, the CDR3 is TGTGCCAGCAGCGATCCGGGACAGCACACCGGGGAGCTGTTTTTT. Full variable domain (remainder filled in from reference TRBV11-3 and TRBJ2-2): EAGVVQSPRYKIIEKKQPVAFWCNPISGHNTLYWYLQNLGQGPELLIRYENEEAVDDSQLPKDRFSAERLKGVDSTLKIQPAELGDSAVYLCASSDPGQHTGELFFGEGSRLTVL.

CDR3 sequence (DNA): TGCGCCAGCAGCCAAGGCCCCCTGGCAAAGTCGAACACCGGGGAGCTGTTTTTT. It yields the protein CASSQGPLAKSNTGELFF. V and J are TRBV4-1 and TRBJ2-2; D unresolved. The V end lost 1 base, the J end lost 0 bases, and 15 bases lay between the germline ends. CDR1 MGHRA and CDR2 YSYEKL come from the germline V gene. CDR3 length: 18 amino acids.

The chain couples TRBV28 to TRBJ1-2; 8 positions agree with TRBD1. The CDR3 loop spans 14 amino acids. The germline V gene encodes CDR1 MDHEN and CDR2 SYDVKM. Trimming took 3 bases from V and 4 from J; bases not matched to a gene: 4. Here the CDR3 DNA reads TGTGCCAGCAGTTTGCGGACAGGGTTCTATGGCTACACCTTC. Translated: CASSLRTGFYGYTF.

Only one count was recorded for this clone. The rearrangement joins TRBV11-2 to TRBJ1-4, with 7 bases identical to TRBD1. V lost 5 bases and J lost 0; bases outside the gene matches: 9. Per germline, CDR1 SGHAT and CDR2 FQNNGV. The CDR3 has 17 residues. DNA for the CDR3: TGTGCCAGCAGCCCGAGGGACAGCACCACAACTAATGAAAAACTGTTTTTT. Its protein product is CASSPRDSTTTNEKLFF.

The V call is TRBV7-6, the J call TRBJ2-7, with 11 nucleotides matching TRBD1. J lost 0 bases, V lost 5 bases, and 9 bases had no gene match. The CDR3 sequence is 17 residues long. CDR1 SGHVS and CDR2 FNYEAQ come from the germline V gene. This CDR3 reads CASSGGTGGTGSYEQYF. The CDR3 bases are TGTGCCAGCAGCGGCGGGACAGGGGGGACCGGCTCCTACGAGCAGTACTTC.

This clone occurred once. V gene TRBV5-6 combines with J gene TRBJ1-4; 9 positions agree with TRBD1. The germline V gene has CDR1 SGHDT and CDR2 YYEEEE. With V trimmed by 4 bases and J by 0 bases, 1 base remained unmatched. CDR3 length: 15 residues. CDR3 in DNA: TGTGCCAGCAGCGGGACAGGGTCAACTAATGAAAAACTGTTTTTT. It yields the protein CASSGTGSTNEKLFF.

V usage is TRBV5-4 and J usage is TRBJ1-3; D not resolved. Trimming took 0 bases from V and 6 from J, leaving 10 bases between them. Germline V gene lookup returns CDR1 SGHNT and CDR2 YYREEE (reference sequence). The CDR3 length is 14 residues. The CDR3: CASSLEGSPNTIYF. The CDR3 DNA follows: TGTGCCAGCAGCTTGGAGGGCAGCCCAAACACCATATATTTT. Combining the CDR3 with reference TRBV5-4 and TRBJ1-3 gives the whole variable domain ETGVTQSPTHLIKTRGQQVTLRCSSQSGHNTVSWYQQALGQGPQFIFQYYREEENGRGNFPPRFSGLQFPNYSSELNVNALELDDSALYLCASSLEGSPNTIYFGEGSWLTVV.

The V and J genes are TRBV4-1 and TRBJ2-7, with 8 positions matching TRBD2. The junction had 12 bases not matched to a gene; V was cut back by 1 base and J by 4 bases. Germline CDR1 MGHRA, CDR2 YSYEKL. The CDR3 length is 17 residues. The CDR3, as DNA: TGCGCCAGCAGCCAAGGGCCCGTACGGGGGGGCCCATACGAGCAGTACTTC. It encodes CASSQGPVRGGPYEQYF.

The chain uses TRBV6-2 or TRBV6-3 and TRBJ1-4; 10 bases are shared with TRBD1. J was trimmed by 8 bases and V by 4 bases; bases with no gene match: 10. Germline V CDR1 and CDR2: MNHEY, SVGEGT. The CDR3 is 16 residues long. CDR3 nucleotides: TGTGCCAGCAGTTCATCCGACAGGGGGCAGAGCGAAAAACTGTTTTTT. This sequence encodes CASSSSDRGQSEKLFF.

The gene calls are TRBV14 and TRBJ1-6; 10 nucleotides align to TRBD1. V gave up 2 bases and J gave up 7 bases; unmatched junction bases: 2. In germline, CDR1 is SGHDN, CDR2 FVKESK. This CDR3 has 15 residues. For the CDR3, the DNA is TGTGCCAGCAGCCAACTGGGACAGGGGAATTCACCCCTCCACTTT. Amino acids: CASSQLGQGNSPLHF.

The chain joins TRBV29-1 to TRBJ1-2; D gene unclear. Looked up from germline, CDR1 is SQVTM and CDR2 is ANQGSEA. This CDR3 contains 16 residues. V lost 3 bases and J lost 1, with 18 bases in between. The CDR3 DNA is TGCAGCGTTGAGCGTCAAGCCCACCTCTTTAACTATGGCTACACCTTC. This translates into CSVERQAHLFNYGYTF.

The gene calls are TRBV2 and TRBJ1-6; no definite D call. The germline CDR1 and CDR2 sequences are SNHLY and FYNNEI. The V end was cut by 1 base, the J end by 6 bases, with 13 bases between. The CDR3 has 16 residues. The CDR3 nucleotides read TGTGCCAGCAGTGAAGGTCAAACCCAAGTTAATTCACCCCTCCACTTT. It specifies CASSEGQTQVNSPLHF.

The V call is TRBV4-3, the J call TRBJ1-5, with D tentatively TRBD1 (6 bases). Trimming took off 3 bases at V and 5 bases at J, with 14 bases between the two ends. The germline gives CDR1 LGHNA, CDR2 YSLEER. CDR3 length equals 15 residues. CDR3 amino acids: CASSQGPDSYQPQHF. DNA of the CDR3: TGCGCCAGCAGCCAGGGTCCGGACAGCTATCAGCCCCAGCATTTT.

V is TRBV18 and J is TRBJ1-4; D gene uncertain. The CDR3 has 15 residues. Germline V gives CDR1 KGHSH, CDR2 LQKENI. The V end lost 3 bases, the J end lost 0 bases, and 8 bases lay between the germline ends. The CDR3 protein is CASSPDVATNEKLFF. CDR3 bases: TGTGCCAGCTCACCCGACGTAGCAACTAATGAAAAACTGTTTTTT.

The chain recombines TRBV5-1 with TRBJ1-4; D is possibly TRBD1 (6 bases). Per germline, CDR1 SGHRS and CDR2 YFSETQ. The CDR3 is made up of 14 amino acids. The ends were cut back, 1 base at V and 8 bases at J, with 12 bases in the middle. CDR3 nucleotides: TGCGCCAGCAGCTTGTGGGGGCAGGGGGAAAAACTGTTTTTT. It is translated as CASSLWGQGEKLFF.